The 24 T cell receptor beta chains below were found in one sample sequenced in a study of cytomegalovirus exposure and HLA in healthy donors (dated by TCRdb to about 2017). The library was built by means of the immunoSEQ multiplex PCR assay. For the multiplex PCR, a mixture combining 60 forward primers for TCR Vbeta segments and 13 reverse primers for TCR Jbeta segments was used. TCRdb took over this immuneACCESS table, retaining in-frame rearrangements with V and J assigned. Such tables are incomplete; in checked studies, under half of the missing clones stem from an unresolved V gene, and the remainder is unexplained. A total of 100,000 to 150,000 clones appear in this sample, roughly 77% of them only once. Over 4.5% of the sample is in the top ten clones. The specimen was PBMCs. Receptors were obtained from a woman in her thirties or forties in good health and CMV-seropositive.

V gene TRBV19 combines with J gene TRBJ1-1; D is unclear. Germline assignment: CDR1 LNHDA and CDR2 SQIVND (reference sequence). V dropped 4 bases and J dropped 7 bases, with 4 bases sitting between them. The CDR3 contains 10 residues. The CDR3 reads CASSTREAFF. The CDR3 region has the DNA TGTGCCAGTAGTACCCGTGAAGCTTTCTTT.

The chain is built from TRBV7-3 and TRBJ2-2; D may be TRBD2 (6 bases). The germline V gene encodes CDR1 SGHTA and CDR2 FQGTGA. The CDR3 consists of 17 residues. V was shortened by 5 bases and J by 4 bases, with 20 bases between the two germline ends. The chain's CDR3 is CASSTDVEGRTTGELFF. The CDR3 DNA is TGTGCCAGCAGCACCGACGTCGAGGGGAGGACCACCGGGGAGCTGTTTTTT.

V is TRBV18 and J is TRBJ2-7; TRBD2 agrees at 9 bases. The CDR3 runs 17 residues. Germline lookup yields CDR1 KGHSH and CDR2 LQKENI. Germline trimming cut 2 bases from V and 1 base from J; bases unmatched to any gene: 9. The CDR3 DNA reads TGTGCCAGCTCACCATCCCCTAGCGGGGTAGGATCCTACGAGCAGTACTTC. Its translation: CASSPSPSGVGSYEQYF.

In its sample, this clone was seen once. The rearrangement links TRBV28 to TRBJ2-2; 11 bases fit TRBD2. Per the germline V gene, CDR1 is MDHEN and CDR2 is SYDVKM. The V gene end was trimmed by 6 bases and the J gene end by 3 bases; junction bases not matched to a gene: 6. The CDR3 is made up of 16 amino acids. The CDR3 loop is CASSNLAGGYTGELFF. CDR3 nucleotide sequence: TGTGCCAGCAGCAACTTAGCGGGAGGGTACACCGGGGAGCTGTTTTTT.

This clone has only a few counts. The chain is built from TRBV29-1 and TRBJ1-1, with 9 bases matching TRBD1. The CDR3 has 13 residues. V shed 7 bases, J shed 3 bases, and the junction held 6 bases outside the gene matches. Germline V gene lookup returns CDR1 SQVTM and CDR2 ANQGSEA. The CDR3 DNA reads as TGCAGCGCGGGACAGGGTCTGTACACTGAAGCTTTCTTT. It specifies CSAGQGLYTEAFF.

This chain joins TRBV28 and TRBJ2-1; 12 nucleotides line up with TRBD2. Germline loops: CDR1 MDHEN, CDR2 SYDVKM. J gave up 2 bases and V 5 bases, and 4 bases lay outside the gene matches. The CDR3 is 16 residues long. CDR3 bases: TGTGCCAGCAGTCACGGACTAGCGGGGACCTACAATGAGCAGTTCTTC. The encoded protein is CASSHGLAGTYNEQFF. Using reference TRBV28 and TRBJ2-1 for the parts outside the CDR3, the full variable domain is DVKVTQSSRYLVKRTGEKVFLECVQDMDHENMFWYRQDPGLGLRLIYFSYDVKMKEKGDIPEGYSVSREKKERFSLILESASTNQTSMYLCASSHGLAGTYNEQFFGPGTRLTVL.

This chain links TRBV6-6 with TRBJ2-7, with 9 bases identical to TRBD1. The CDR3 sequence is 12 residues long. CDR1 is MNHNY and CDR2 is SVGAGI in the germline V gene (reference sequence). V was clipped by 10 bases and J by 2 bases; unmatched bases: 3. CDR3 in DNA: TGTGCCACGGACAGGGGAGCCTACGAGCAGTACTTC. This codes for CATDRGAYEQYF.

This CDR3 is CASSQGRRLAKNIQYF. The CDR3 DNA reads TGCGCCAGCAGCCAAGGGCGGCGTCTAGCCAAAAACATTCAGTACTTC. The chain employs TRBV4-3 and TRBJ2-4; D gene ambiguous. The V and J ends lost 1 base and 0 bases respectively, with 10 bases between them. The CDR3 contains 16 residues. Germline V gene sequence: CDR1 LGHNA, CDR2 YSLEER.

CDR3 loop: CASSNAGGNTGELFF. The CDR3 DNA is TGTGCCAGCAGCAATGCGGGGGGGAACACCGGGGAGCTGTTTTTT. The chain joins TRBV21-1 to TRBJ2-2; TRBD2 is the table's D call and was not checked against the DNA. TRBV21-1 is given as a pseudogene. This CDR3 is built from 15 residues.

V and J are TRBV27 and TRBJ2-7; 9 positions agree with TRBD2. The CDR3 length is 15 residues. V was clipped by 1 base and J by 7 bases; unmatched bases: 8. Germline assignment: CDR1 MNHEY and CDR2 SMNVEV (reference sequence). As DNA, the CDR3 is TGTGCCAGCAGTTTATATGGGCTAGCGGGGTTTGAGCAGTACTTC. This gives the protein CASSLYGLAGFEQYF.

The CDR3 coding sequence is TGTGCCAGCAGTTTACCCCCCACGGGAGTGGACAATGAGCAGTTCTTC. It translates to CASSLPPTGVDNEQFF. The V and J genes are TRBV28 and TRBJ2-1, with a weak D call TRBD2 (6 bases). There are 16 residues in the CDR3. Trimming cost V 2 bases and J 5 bases, with 16 bases left between them. Germline lookup yields CDR1 MDHEN and CDR2 SYDVKM.

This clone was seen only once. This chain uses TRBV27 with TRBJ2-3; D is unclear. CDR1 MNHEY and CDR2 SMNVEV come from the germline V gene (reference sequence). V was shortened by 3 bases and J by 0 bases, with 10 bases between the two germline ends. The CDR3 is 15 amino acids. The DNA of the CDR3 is TGTGCCAGCAGTTTTGTCGGTTCTAGCACAGATACGCAGTATTTT. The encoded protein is CASSFVGSSTDTQYF.

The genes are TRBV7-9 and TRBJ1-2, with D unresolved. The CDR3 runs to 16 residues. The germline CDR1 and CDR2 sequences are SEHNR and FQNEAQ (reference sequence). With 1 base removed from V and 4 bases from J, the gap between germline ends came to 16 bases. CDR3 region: CASSLGETSLAYGYTF. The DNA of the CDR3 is TGTGCCAGCAGCTTAGGGGAGACATCTCTGGCCTATGGCTACACCTTC.

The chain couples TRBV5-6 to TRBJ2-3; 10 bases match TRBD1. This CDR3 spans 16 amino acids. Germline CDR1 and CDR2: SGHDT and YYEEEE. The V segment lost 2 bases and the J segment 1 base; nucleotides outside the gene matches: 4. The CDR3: CASSFQGTGGTDTQYF. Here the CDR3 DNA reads TGTGCCAGCAGCTTCCAAGGGACAGGGGGCACAGATACGCAGTATTTT.

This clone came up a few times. The CDR3 spells CASDPVGHLYGYTF. The CDR3 DNA follows: TGTGCCAGCGACCCCGTGGGACACCTCTATGGCTACACCTTC. The genes are TRBV9 and TRBJ1-2, with a tentative D call TRBD1 (6 bases). Trimming removed 7 bases from V and 4 bases from J, with 17 bases in between. The CDR3 is 14 amino acids. CDR1 SGDLS and CDR2 YYNGEE come from the germline V gene.

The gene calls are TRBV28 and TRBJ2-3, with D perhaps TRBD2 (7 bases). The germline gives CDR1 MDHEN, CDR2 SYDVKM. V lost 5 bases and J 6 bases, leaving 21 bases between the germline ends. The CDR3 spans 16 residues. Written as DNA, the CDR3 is TGTGCCAGCAGTCCTTGGGGGGGCGAAAGGCGGGATACGCAGTATTTT. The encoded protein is CASSPWGGERRDTQYF.

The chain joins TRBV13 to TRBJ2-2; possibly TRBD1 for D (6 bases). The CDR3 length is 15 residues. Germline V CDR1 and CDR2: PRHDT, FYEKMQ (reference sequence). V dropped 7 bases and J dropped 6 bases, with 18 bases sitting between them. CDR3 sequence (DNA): TGTGCCAGCACCCAACTTACAGGGCTTTCCGGGGAGCTGTTTTTT. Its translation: CASTQLTGLSGELFF.

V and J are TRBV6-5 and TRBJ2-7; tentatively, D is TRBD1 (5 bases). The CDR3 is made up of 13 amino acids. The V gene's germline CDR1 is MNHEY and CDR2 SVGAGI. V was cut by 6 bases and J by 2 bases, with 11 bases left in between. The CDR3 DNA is TGTGCCAGCAGGATCGACAGTACCTACGAGCAGTACTTC. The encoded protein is CASRIDSTYEQYF.

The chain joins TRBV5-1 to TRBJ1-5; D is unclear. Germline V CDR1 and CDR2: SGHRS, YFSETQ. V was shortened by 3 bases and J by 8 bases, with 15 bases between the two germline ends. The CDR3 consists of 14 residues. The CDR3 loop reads CASSSDPSEEPQHF. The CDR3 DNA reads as TGCGCCAGCAGCTCCGACCCTTCCGAGGAGCCCCAGCATTTT.

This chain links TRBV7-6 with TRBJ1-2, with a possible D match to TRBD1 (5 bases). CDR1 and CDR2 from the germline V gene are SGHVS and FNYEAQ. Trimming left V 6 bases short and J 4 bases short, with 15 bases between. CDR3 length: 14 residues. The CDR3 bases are TGTGCCAGCAGTTGGGTCGGCGGGACCTATGGCTACACCTTC. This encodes CASSWVGGTYGYTF. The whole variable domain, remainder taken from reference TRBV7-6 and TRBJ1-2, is GAGVSQSPRYKVTKRGQDVALRCDPISGHVSLYWYRQALGQGPEFLTYFNYEAQQDKSGLPNDRFSAERPEGSISTLTIQRTEQRDSAMYRCASSWVGGTYGYTFGSGTRLTVV.

The CDR3 region has the DNA TGTGCCAGCAGCCAACGGACAGGGAGTGAAAAACTGTTTTTT. Its translation: CASSQRTGSEKLFF. This chain connects TRBV4-2 to TRBJ1-4; TRBD1 aligns across 8 bases. The CDR3 totals 14 residues. Germline-derived CDR1 and CDR2 are LGHNA and YNFKEQ. The trim removed 2 bases at V and 7 bases at J, leaving 3 bases unmatched.

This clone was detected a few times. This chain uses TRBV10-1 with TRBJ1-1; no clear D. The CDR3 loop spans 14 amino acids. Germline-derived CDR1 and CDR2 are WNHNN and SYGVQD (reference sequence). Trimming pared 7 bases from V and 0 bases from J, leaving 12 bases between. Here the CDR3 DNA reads TGCGCCAGCAATGTGGCGGCCTTGAACACTGAAGCTTTCTTT. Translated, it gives CASNVAALNTEAFF.

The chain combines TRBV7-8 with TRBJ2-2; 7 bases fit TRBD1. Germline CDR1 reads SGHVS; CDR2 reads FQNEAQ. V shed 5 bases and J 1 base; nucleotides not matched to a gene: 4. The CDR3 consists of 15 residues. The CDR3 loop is CASSNRQGNTGELFF. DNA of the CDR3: TGTGCCAGCAGCAACCGACAGGGGAACACCGGGGAGCTGTTTTTT.

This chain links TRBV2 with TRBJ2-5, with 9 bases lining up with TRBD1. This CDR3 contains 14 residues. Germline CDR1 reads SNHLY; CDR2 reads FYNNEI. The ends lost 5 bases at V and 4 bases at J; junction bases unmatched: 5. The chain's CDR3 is CASSNRDRVETQYF. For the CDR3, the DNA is TGTGCCAGCAGTAACCGGGACAGGGTAGAGACCCAGTACTTC.